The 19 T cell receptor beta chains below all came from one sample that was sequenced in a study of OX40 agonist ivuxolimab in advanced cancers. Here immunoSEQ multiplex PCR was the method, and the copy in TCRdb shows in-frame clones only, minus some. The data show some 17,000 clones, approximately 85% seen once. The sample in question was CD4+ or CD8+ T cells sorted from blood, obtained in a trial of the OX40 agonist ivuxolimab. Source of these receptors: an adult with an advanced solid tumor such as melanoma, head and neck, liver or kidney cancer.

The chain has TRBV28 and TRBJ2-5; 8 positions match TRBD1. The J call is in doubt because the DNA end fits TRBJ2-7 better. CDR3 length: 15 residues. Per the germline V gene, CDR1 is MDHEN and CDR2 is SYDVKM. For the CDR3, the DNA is TGTGCCAGCAGGTTGGACAGGGCGAGCTCCTACGAGCAGTACTTC. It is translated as CASRLDRASSYEQYF.

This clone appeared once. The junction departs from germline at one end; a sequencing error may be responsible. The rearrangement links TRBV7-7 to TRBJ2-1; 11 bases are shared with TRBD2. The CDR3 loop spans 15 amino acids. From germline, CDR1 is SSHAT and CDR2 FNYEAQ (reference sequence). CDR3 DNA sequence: TGTGCTAGCAGCCGCACTAGCGGGGGAGGCAATGAGCAGTTCTTC. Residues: CASSRTSGGGNEQFF. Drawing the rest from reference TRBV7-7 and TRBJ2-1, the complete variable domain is GAGVSQSPRYKVTKRGQDVTLRCDPISSHATLYWYQQALGQGPEFLTYFNYEAQPDKSGLPSDRFSAERPEGSISTLTIQRTEQRDSAMYRCASSRTSGGGNEQFFGPGTRLTVL.

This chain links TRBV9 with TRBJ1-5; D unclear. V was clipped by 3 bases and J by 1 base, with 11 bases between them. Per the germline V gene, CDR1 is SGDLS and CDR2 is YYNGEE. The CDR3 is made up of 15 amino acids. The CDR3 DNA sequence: TGTGCCAGCAGCGAGGAGGGAGGGAGCAATCAGCCCCAGCATTTT. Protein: CASSEEGGSNQPQHF.

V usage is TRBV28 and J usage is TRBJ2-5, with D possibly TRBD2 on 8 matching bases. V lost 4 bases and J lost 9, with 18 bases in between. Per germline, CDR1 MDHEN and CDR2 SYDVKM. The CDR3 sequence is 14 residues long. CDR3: CASSWTSRGAAQYF. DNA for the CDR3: TGTGCCAGCAGTTGGACTAGCAGGGGGGCGGCCCAGTACTTC.

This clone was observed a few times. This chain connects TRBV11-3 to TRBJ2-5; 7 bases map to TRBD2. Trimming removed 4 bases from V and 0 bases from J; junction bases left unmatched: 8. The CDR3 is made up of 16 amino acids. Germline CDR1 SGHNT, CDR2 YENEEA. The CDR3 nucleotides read TGTGCCAGCAGCTCTCCCTGGCGGGAGTACCAAGAGACCCAGTACTTC. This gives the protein CASSSPWREYQETQYF. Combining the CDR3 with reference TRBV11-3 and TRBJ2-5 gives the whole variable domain EAGVVQSPRYKIIEKKQPVAFWCNPISGHNTLYWYLQNLGQGPELLIRYENEEAVDDSQLPKDRFSAERLKGVDSTLKIQPAELGDSAVYLCASSSPWREYQETQYFGPGTRLLVL.

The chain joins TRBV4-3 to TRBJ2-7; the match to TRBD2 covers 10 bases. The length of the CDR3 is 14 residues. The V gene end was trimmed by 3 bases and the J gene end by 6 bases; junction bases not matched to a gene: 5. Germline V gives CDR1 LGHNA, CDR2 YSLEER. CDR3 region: CASSQGLALGEQYF. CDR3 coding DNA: TGCGCCAGCAGCCAGGGACTAGCGCTAGGCGAGCAGTACTTC.

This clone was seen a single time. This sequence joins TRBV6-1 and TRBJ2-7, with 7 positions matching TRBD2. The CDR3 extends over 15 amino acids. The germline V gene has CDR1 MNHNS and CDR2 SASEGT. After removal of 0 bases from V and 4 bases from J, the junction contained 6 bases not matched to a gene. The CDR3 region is CASSEAGGGGYEQYF. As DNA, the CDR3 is TGTGCCAGCAGTGAAGCAGGTGGGGGAGGGTACGAGCAGTACTTC.

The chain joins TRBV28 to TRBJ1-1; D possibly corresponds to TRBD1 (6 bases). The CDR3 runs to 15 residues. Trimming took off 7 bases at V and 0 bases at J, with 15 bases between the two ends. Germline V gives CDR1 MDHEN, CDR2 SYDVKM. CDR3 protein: CASTRWGGLNTEAFF. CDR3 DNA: TGTGCCAGCACCCGATGGGGGGGCTTGAACACTGAAGCTTTCTTT. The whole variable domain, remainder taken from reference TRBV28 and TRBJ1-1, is DVKVTQSSRYLVKRTGEKVFLECVQDMDHENMFWYRQDPGLGLRLIYFSYDVKMKEKGDIPEGYSVSREKKERFSLILESASTNQTSMYLCASTRWGGLNTEAFFGQGTRLTVV.

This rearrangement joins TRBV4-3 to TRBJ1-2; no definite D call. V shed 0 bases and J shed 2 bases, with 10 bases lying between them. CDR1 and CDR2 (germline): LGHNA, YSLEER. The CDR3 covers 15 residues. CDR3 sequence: CASSQDVNLNYGYTF. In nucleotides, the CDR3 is TGCGCCAGCAGCCAAGACGTGAACCTCAACTATGGCTACACCTTC.

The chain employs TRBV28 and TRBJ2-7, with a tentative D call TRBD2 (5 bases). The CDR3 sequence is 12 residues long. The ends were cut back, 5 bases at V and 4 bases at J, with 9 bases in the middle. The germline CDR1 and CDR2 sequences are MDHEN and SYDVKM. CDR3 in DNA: TGTGCCAGCAGTCCATCGGGGTACGAGCAGTACTTC. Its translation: CASSPSGYEQYF.

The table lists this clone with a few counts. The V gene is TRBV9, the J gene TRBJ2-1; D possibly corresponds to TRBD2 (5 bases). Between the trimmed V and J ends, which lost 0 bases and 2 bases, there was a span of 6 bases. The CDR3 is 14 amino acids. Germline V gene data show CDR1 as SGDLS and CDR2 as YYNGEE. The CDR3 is CASSVAGTYNEQFF. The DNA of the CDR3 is TGTGCCAGCAGCGTAGCCGGGACCTACAATGAGCAGTTCTTC.

In DNA, the CDR3 is TGTGCCAGCGCCCGGGGGGGACTAGCCGGGGAGCTGTTTTTT. Its translation: CASARGGLAGELFF. The chain has TRBV18 and TRBJ2-2, with TRBD2 matching over 8 bases. The CDR3 is 14 residues long. Germline CDR1 and CDR2: KGHSH and LQKENI. Trimming at V came to 8 bases and at J to 6 bases, leaving 8 bases not matched to a gene.

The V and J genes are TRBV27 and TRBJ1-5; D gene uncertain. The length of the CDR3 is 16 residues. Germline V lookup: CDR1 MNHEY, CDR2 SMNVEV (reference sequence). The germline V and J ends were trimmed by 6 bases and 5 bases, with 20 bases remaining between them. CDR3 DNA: TGTGCCAGCAGCCCACTGGGAGGGCAGAAGTATCAGCCCCAGCATTTT. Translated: CASSPLGGQKYQPQHF.

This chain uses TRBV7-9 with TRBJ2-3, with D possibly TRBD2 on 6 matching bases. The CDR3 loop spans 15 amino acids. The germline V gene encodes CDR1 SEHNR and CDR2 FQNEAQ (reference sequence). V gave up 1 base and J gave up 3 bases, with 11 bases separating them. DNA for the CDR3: TGTGCCAGCAGCTTAGTGGCTAGCGTTACAGATACGCAGTATTTT. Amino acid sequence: CASSLVASVTDTQYF.

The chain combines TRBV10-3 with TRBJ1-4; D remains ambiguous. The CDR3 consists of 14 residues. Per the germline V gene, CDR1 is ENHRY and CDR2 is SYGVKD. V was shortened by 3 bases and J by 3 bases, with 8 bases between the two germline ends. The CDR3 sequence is CAISDIGPNEKLFF. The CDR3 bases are TGTGCCATCAGTGATATAGGACCTAATGAAAAACTGTTTTTT.

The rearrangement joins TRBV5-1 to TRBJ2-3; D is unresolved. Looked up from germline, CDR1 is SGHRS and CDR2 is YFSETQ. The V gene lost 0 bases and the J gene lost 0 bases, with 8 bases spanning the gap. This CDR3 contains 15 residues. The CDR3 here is CASSLDVPSTDTQYF. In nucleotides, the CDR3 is TGCGCCAGCAGCTTGGATGTCCCTAGCACAGATACGCAGTATTTT.

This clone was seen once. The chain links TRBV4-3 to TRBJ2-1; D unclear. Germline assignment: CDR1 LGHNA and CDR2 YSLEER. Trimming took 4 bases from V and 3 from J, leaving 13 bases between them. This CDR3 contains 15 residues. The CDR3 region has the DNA TGCGCCAGCAGCCGCTCGAGGCTGATCTACAATGAGCAGTTCTTC. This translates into CASSRSRLIYNEQFF.

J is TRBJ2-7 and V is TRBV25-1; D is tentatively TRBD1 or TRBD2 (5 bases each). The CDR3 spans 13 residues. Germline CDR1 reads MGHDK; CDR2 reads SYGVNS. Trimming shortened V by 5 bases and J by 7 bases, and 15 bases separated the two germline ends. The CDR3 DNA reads TGTGCCAGCAGTCCAGGGTGGGGGTCTGAGCAGTACTTC. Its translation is CASSPGWGSEQYF.

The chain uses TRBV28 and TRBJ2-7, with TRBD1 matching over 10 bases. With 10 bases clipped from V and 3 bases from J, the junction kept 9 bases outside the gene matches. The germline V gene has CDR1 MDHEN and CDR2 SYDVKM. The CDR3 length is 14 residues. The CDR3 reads CAITTGGRNYEQYF. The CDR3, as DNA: TGTGCCATAACGACAGGGGGCAGGAACTACGAGCAGTACTTC.